A selection of T cell receptor beta chains follows, all from one sample in a study of blood T cell repertoires in COVID-19. Profiled with immunoSEQ multiplex PCR; TCRdb holds only in-frame clones, not every one. The data hold around 100,000 clones, with approximately 87% observed a single time. The sequencing input was peripheral blood. Receptors originate from a human donor in a cohort sampled during active or convalescent COVID-19. CDR3s leave out the opening cysteine and the closing phenylalanine or tryptophan. The size field is filled for only some rows; it gives once, few, many or a size class.

J gene: TRBJ1-2; V gene: TRBV6-2/TRBV6-3; clone size: -; CDR3 protein: ASSPSGTGGYGYT
J gene: TRBJ1-2; V gene: TRBV4-2; clone size: once; CDR3 protein: ASSQDRQGWIYGYT
J gene: TRBJ2-7; V gene: TRBV3-1/TRBV3-2; clone size: few; CDR3 protein: ASSPQIAGGSEQY
J gene: TRBJ2-4; V gene: TRBV4-1; clone size: -; CDR3 protein: ASSRTGQIAKNIQY
J gene: TRBJ1-4; V gene: TRBV19; clone size: few; CDR3 protein: ASSIDGFKNEKLF
J gene: TRBJ1-2; V gene: TRBV3-1/TRBV3-2; clone size: -; CDR3 protein: ASSQVRGSYGYT
J gene: TRBJ1-2; V gene: TRBV30; clone size: -; CDR3 protein: AWSSGTGIYGYT
J gene: TRBJ1-1; V gene: TRBV19; clone size: -; CDR3 protein: ASSFTGGITEAF
J gene: TRBJ2-1; V gene: TRBV15; clone size: -; CDR3 protein: ATSRDWQGPKNEQF
J gene: TRBJ2-2; V gene: TRBV6-5; clone size: -; CDR3 protein: ATTRTSGTGELF
J gene: TRBJ1-6; V gene: TRBV7-8; clone size: few; CDR3 protein: ASSFKDGLLPNSPLH
J gene: TRBJ2-2; V gene: TRBV5-6; clone size: once; CDR3 protein: ASSLAFSFNTGELF
J gene: TRBJ2-2; V gene: TRBV6-5; clone size: -; CDR3 protein: AVRGGVNTGELF